Below, 18 T cell receptor beta chains from the same sample are listed, as sequenced in a study of blood T cell repertoires in COVID-19 (TCRdb year 2020). Library preparation used the immunoSEQ multiplex PCR assay. TCRdb carries this immuneACCESS record with in-frame sequences only. Its versions omit some clonotypes, under half of them owing to an unresolved V gene in the studies checked, with the rest unexplained. A total of around 200,000 clones appear in this sample, around nine tenths of them only once. Together, the top ten hold 10% to 15% of the sample. The source material was peripheral blood. Receptors were obtained from a woman aged 18-29 years who had recovered from COVID-19.

V is TRBV12-5 and J is TRBJ1-2; D perhaps matches TRBD1 (5 bases). The CDR3 is made up of 14 amino acids. Trimming shortened V by 5 bases and J by 8 bases, and 18 bases separated the two germline ends. CDR1 and CDR2 (germline): LGHNT, FRNRAP. The CDR3 is CASGPAGGPRGYTF. In DNA, the CDR3 is TGTGCTAGTGGTCCCGCGGGGGGTCCGCGCGGCTACACCTTC. Full variable domain (missing parts from reference TRBV12-5 and TRBJ1-2): DARVTQTPRHKVTEMGQEVTMRCQPILGHNTVFWYRQTMMQGLELLAYFRNRAPLDDSGMPKDRFSAEMPDATLATLKIQPSEPRDSAVYFCASGPAGGPRGYTFGSGTRLTVV.

The rearrangement links TRBV4-3 to TRBJ2-7; maybe TRBD2 (5 bases). Trimming cost V 3 bases and J 2 bases, with 11 bases left between them. The CDR3 spans 14 residues. The germline gives CDR1 LGHNA, CDR2 YSLEER. The CDR3 protein is CASSQSTGTYEQYF. The CDR3 DNA reads TGCGCCAGCAGCCAGTCAACGGGGACCTACGAGCAGTACTTC.

This chain joins TRBV2 and TRBJ1-1; D uncertain. Germline V lookup: CDR1 SNHLY, CDR2 FYNNEI. The CDR3 is 11 amino acids. V lost 7 bases and J 5 bases, leaving 8 bases between the germline ends. CDR3 nucleotides: TGTGCCAGCAATGTTTATACTGAAGCTTTCTTT. Protein product: CASNVYTEAFF.

V usage is TRBV30 and J usage is TRBJ2-7, with D tentatively TRBD2 (5 bases). The CDR3 consists of 12 residues. The V gene lost 3 bases and the J gene lost 4 bases, with 10 bases spanning the gap. Germline V gene sequence: CDR1 GTSNPN, CDR2 SVGIG (reference sequence). CDR3 DNA: TGTGCCTGGAGGCGGGTCCGATACGAGCAGTACTTC. This gives the protein CAWRRVRYEQYF.

The gene calls are TRBV4-2 and TRBJ2-5, with D possibly matching TRBD1 (6 bases). From germline, CDR1 is LGHNA and CDR2 YNFKEQ. This CDR3 is 14 amino acids long. Trimming pared 0 bases from V and 9 bases from J, leaving 14 bases between. The DNA of the CDR3 is TGTGCCAGCAGCCAAGATCACGGTGAGGGGGCCCAGTACTTC. Translation gives CASSQDHGEGAQYF.

The chain uses TRBV6-2 or TRBV6-3 and TRBJ1-3; D uncertain. Trimming stripped 4 bases from V and 4 bases from J, with 14 bases between. Germline loops: CDR1 MNHEY, CDR2 SVGEGT. The CDR3 spans 15 residues. The CDR3: CASSFSTEAGNTIYF. In DNA, the CDR3 is TGTGCCAGCAGTTTTTCAACGGAGGCCGGAAACACCATATATTTT.

This clone was detected only a few times. V usage is TRBV11-2 and J usage is TRBJ1-1, with TRBD1 identical over 12 bases. This CDR3 spans 15 amino acids. Germline CDR1 and CDR2: SGHAT and FQNNGV. J was trimmed by 4 bases and V by 5 bases; bases with no gene match: 5. CDR3 coding DNA: TGTGCCAGCAGCAAAGGGACAGGGGGCATCACTGAAGCTTTCTTT. Translated: CASSKGTGGITEAFF.

The V gene is TRBV5-4, the J gene TRBJ2-3; 8 nucleotides agree with TRBD2. Germline CDR1 and CDR2: SGHNT and YYREEE (reference sequence). The CDR3 length is 16 residues. The J segment lost 2 bases and the V segment lost 3 bases, leaving 8 bases of the junction unmatched. The CDR3 region has the DNA TGTGCCAGCAGCTCCCAAGCGGGAGAGATCACAGATACGCAGTATTTT. This encodes CASSSQAGEITDTQYF.

The gene calls are TRBV19 and TRBJ2-6; D gene ambiguous. V lost 3 bases and J 0 bases, leaving 12 bases between the germline ends. From germline, CDR1 is LNHDA and CDR2 SQIVND (reference sequence). This CDR3 is built from 17 residues. This chain's CDR3 is CASSIGGRLSGANVLTF. The DNA for the CDR3 is TGTGCCAGTAGTATCGGTGGCCGACTCTCTGGGGCCAACGTCCTGACTTTC.

This chain uses TRBV4-3 with TRBJ2-5; 9 bases agree with TRBD1. V lost 8 bases, J lost 8 bases, and 12 bases stayed unmatched. CDR3 length: 14 residues. Per the germline V gene, CDR1 is LGHNA and CDR2 is YSLEER. The CDR3 reads CASGLQGASGTQYF. The DNA for the CDR3 is TGCGCCAGCGGACTACAGGGGGCGTCCGGAACCCAGTACTTC.

The chain links TRBV14 to TRBJ2-1; the match to TRBD2 covers 13 bases. The CDR3 is made up of 17 amino acids. Per the germline V gene, CDR1 is SGHDN and CDR2 is FVKESK. With V trimmed by 4 bases and J by 5 bases, 8 bases remained unmatched. As DNA, the CDR3 is TGTGCCAGCAGCCGTTGGACTAGCGGGAGTAGGGACAATGAGCAGTTCTTC. Protein: CASSRWTSGSRDNEQFF.

This sequence joins TRBV5-6 and TRBJ1-5; 10 bases fit TRBD1. Per the germline V gene, CDR1 is SGHDT and CDR2 is YYEEEE. The CDR3 contains 14 residues. J lost 5 bases, V lost 3 bases, and 2 bases had no gene match. Here the CDR3 reads CASSWTGGDQPQHF. The DNA of the CDR3 is TGTGCCAGCAGCTGGACAGGGGGGGATCAGCCCCAGCATTTT.

V usage is TRBV10-3 and J usage is TRBJ1-1; 8 bases match TRBD1. The CDR3 is 15 residues long. V trimming: 0 bases; J trimming: 1 base; junction bases outside the gene matches: 1. The V gene's germline CDR1 is ENHRY and CDR2 SYGVKD. The CDR3 nucleotides are TGTGCCATCAGTGAGTCAGGGACAGGGAACACTGAAGCTTTCTTT. Translation: CAISESGTGNTEAFF.

The V gene is TRBV7-9, the J gene TRBJ2-2; D may be TRBD1 (7 bases). Germline CDR1 and CDR2: SEHNR and FQNEAQ (reference sequence). CDR3 size: 15 residues. Trimming stripped 4 bases from V and 9 bases from J, with 18 bases between. CDR3: CASSSGGNNRWELFF. The CDR3 DNA is TGTGCCAGCAGCTCAGGGGGGAATAATCGCTGGGAGCTGTTTTTT.

The V and J genes are TRBV4-3 and TRBJ2-1; possibly TRBD2 for D (5 bases). The length of the CDR3 is 17 residues. V lost 0 bases, J lost 4 bases, and 16 bases lay in between. Germline V gene data show CDR1 as LGHNA and CDR2 as YSLEER. CDR3 DNA: TGCGCCAGCAGCCAAGAAACAGACTACCGGGGATACAATGAGCAGTTCTTC. Protein sequence: CASSQETDYRGYNEQFF.

The chain has TRBV5-1 and TRBJ2-7; no definite D call. Germline V gene sequence: CDR1 SGHRS, CDR2 YFSETQ. The V end was cut by 0 bases, the J end by 1 base, with 5 bases between. The CDR3 loop spans 13 amino acids. CDR3 region: CASSLALSYEQYF. In DNA, the CDR3 is TGCGCCAGCAGCTTGGCCCTTTCCTACGAGCAGTACTTC.

The chain is built from TRBV5-6 and TRBJ1-1, with D hard to call. The V gene's germline CDR1 is SGHDT and CDR2 YYEEEE. V gave up 3 bases and J gave up 5 bases, with 17 bases separating them. The CDR3 extends over 15 amino acids. The CDR3 reads CASSWGWGERTEAFF. Here the CDR3 DNA reads TGTGCCAGCAGCTGGGGATGGGGAGAGAGAACTGAAGCTTTCTTT.

The chain is built from TRBV6-2 or TRBV6-3 and TRBJ2-7; D unresolved. Trimming left V 6 bases short and J 2 bases short, with 11 bases between. The CDR3 runs 13 residues. The germline V gene encodes CDR1 MNHEY and CDR2 SVGEGT. The CDR3 here is CASSPTDTYEQYF. The CDR3 DNA reads TGTGCCAGCAGCCCGACCGACACCTACGAGCAGTACTTC.